This T cell receptor (beta chain) was captured in a study of identical twins. As regards this clonotype: Germline and junction disagree at one end, which may indicate a read error.

Germline CDR1 and CDR2: DFQATT and SNEGSKA (reference sequence). The CDR3 spans 14 residues. TCRdb re-called the 5' RACE reads with MiXCR, one entry per CDR3 protein. The data contain about 1.7 million distinct CDR3 sequences, about 31% of them singletons. The source of this sequence is a newborn girl in good health. Sample: cord blood. The chain recombines TRBV20-1 with TRBJ1-2, with D possibly matching TRBD1 (6 bases). In DNA, the CDR3 is TGCAGTGCCGAACCTCGGGACACCAACTATGGCCACACCTTC. It codes for CSAEPRDTNYGHTF.